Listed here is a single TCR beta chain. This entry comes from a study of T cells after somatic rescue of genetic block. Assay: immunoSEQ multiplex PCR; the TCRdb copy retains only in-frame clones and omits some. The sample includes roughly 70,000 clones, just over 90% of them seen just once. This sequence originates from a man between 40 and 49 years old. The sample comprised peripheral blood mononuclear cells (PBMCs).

The CDR3: CASSLAGMQETQYF. The CDR3 coding sequence is TGTGCCAGCAGTTTGGCCGGGATGCAAGAGACCCAGTACTTC. The rearrangement joins TRBV28 to TRBJ2-5; D may be TRBD2 (5 bases). CDR1 is MDHEN and CDR2 is SYDVKM in the germline V gene. V lost 3 bases and J lost 2, with 10 bases in between. This CDR3 has 14 amino acids.